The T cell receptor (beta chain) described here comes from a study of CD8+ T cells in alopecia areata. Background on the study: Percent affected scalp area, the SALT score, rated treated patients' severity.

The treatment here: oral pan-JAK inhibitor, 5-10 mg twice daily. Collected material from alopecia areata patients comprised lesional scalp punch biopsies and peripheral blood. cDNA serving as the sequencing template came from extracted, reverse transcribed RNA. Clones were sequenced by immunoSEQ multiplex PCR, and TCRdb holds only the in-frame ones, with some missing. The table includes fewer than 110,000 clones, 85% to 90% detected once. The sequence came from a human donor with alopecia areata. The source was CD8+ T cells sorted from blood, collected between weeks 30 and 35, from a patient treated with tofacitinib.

The CDR3 sequence: CASSLNGGAGGPAEAFF. Written as DNA, the CDR3 is TGCGCCAGCAGCTTGAATGGAGGCGCAGGGGGCCCGGCTGAAGCTTTCTTT. This chain uses TRBV5-1 with TRBJ1-1, with 8 bases that match TRBD1. After removal of 1 base from V and 6 bases from J, the junction contained 14 bases not matched to a gene. This CDR3 contains 17 residues. Looked up from germline, CDR1 is SGHRS and CDR2 is YFSETQ.